In its sample, the clone carrying this TCR beta chain was seen many times. Germline CDR1 reads DFQATT; CDR2 reads SNEGSKA (reference sequence). CDR3 length equals 14 residues. V lost 3 bases and J lost 2, with 14 bases in between. The cDNA was generated by 5'RACE with 10-nucleotide random UMIs. Over 160 million TCR-beta sequences from 15-18 subjects were obtained in each sequencing run. TCRdb processed the 5' RACE reads anew with MiXCR; each CDR3 protein has one entry. In the table there are about 49,000 distinct CDR3 sequences, roughly 14% of which are singletons. The data derive from a study of neurological immune-mediated disorders. As for time point: longitudinal time-point 2.

The sample taken for sequencing was PBMCs. The receptor was derived from a male donor with HTLV-1-associated myelopathy (HAM/TSP). The rearrangement links TRBV20-1 to TRBJ2-7, with D maybe TRBD1 (6 bases). The CDR3 here is CSASTAGAPYEQYF. The CDR3 nucleotides read TGCAGTGCTAGTACGGCAGGGGCCCCCTACGAGCAGTACTTC.